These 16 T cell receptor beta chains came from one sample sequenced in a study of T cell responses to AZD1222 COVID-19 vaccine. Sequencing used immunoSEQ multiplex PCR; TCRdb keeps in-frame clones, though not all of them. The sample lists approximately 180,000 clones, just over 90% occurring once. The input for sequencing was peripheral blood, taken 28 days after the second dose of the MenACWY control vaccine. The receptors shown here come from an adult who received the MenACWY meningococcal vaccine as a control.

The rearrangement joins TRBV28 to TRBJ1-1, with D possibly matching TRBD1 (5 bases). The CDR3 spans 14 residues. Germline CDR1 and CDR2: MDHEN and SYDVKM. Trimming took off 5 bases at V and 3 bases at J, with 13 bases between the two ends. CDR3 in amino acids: CASSPGRVDTEAFF. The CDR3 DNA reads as TGTGCCAGCAGTCCAGGGAGGGTGGACACTGAAGCTTTCTTT. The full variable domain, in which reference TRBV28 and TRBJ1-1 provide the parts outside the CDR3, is DVKVTQSSRYLVKRTGEKVFLECVQDMDHENMFWYRQDPGLGLRLIYFSYDVKMKEKGDIPEGYSVSREKKERFSLILESASTNQTSMYLCASSPGRVDTEAFFGQGTRLTVV.

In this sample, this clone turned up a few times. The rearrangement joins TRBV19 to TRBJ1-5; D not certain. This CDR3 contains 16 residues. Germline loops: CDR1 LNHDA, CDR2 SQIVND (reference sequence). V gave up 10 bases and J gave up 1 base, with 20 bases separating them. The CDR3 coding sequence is TGTGCCACGACCAAGGGTTCTCGATTGAGCAATCAGCCCCAGCATTTT. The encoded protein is CATTKGSRLSNQPQHF.

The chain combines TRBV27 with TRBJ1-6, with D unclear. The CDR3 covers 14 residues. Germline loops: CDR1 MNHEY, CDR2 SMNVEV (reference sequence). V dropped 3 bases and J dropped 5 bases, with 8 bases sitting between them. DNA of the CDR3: TGTGCCAGCAGTTTCACCGGGGATAATTCACCCCTCCACTTT. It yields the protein CASSFTGDNSPLHF.

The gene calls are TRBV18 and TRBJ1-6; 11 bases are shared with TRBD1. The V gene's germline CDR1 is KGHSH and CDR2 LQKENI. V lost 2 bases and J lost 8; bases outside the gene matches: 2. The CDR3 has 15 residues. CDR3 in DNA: TGTGCCAGCTCACCAGGACAGGGGGCGCATTCACCCCTCCACTTT. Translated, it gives CASSPGQGAHSPLHF. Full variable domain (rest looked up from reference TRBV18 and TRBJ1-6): NAGVMQNPRHLVRRRGQEARLRCSPMKGHSHVYWYRQLPEEGLKFMVYLQKENIIDESGMPKERFSAEFPKEGPSILRIQQVVRGDSAAYFCASSPGQGAHSPLHFGNGTRLTVT.

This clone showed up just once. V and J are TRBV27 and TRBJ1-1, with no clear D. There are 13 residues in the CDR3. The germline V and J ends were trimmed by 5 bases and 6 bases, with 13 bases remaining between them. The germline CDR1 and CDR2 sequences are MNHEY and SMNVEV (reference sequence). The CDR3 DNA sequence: TGTGCCAGCAGTGCATACCGGGTTGCTGAAGCTTTCTTT. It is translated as CASSAYRVAEAFF.

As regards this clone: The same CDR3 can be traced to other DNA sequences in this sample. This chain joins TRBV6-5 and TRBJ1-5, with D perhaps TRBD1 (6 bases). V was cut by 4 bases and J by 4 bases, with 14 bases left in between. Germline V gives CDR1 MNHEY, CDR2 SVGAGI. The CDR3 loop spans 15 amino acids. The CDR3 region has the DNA TGTGCCAGCAGTTCCGGAGGGGGGCGAAATCAGCCCCAGCATTTT. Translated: CASSSGGGRNQPQHF.

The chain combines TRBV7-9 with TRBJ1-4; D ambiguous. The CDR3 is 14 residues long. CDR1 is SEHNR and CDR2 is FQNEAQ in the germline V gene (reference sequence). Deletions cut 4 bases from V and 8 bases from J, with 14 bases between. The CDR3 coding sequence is TGTGCCAGCAGCTCCGAGGTTCGGCTAGAAAAACTGTTTTTT. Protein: CASSSEVRLEKLFF.

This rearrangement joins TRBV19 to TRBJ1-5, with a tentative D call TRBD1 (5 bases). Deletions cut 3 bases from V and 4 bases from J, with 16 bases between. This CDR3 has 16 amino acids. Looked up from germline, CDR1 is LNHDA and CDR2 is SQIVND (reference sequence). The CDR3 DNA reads TGTGCCAGTAGTATTAGAGATGGGACGCGAAATCAGCCCCAGCATTTT. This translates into CASSIRDGTRNQPQHF.

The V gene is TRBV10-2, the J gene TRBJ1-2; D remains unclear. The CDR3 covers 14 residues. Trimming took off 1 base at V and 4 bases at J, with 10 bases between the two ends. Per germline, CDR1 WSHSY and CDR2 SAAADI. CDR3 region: CASSEYWNGYGYTF. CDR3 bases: TGCGCCAGCAGTGAGTATTGGAATGGCTATGGCTACACCTTC.

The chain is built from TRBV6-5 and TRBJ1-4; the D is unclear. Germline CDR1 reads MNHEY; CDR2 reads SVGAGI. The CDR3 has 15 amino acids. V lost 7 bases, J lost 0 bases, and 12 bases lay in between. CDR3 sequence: CASTQRVATNEKLFF. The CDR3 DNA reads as TGTGCCAGCACCCAAAGGGTTGCAACTAATGAAAAACTGTTTTTT.

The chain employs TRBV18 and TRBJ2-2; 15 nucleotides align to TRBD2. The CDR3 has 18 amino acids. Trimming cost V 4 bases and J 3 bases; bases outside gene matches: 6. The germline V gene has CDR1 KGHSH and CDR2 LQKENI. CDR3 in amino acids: CASSLGLAGGPDTGELFF. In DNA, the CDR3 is TGTGCCAGCTCACTAGGACTAGCGGGAGGGCCGGACACCGGGGAGCTGTTTTTT.

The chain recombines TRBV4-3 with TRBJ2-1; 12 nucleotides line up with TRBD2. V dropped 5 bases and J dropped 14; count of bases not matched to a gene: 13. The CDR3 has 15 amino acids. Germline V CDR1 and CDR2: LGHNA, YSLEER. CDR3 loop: CASSSRGLAGDQEFF. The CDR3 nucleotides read TGCGCCAGCAGCAGTAGGGGACTAGCGGGTGACCAAGAGTTCTTC.

CDR3 DNA: TGTGCCAGCAGCCCACAGACAGGATGGAACACTGAAGCTTTCTTT. Its translation is CASSPQTGWNTEAFF. The J gene is TRBJ1-1, the V gene TRBV14, with D possibly being TRBD1 (6 bases). V lost 4 bases, J lost 1 base, and 13 bases lay in between. CDR1 is SGHDN, CDR2 FVKESK, per germline. This CDR3 comprises 15 residues.

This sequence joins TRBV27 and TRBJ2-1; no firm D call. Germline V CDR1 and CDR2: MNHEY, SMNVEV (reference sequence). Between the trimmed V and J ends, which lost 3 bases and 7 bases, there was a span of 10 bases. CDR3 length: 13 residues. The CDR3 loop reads CASSFRASNEQFF. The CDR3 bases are TGTGCCAGCAGTTTTAGGGCTTCAAATGAGCAGTTCTTC.

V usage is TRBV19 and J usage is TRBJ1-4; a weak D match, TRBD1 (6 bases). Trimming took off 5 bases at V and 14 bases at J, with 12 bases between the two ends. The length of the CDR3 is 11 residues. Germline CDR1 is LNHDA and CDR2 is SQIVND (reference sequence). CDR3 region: CASSAGVYLFF. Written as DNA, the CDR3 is TGTGCCAGTAGTGCAGGGGTCTATCTGTTTTTT.

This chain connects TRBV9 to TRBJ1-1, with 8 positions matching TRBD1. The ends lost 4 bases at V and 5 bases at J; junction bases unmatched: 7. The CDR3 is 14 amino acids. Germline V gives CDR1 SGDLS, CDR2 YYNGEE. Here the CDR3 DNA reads TGTGCCAGCAGCTTTAGTACAGGGGGTACTGAAGCTTTCTTT. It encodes CASSFSTGGTEAFF.